One and the same sample provided the 22 T cell receptor beta chains below, sequenced in a study of CD8 T cells in Susac syndrome. Reverse transcription of 0.5 to 1 ug RNA was performed with random hexamers. TCRdb reanalysed the immunoSEQ multiplex PCR reads using MiXCR and keeps one entry per CDR3 protein. Seen here are 170,000 or so distinct CDR3 sequences, approximately 95% observed once, and the top ten hold roughly 0.12%. The sample was CD4+ T cells from PBMCs. These receptor sequences come from a human donor with Susac syndrome.

CDR3 DNA sequence: TGTGCCAGCAGCCCGGGGGCGGCGGCCACCTACAATGAGCAGTTCTTC. Its protein is CASSPGAAATYNEQFF. V and J are TRBV9 and TRBJ2-1, with D perhaps being TRBD1 or TRBD2 (6 bases each). The V and J ends lost 4 bases and 2 bases respectively, with 16 bases between them. Germline loops: CDR1 SGDLS, CDR2 YYNGEE. The CDR3 sequence is 16 residues long.

The CDR3 here is CASSERGSYLTGELFF. Here the CDR3 DNA reads TGTGCCAGCAGTGAAAGAGGGTCTTACCTCACCGGGGAGCTGTTTTTT. The chain has TRBV2 and TRBJ2-2; D possibly corresponds to TRBD2 (5 bases). This CDR3 contains 16 residues. The V end was cut by 2 bases, the J end by 4 bases, with 14 bases between. CDR1 and CDR2 (germline): SNHLY, FYNNEI.

The chain employs TRBV20-1 and TRBJ1-1; D uncertain. The length of the CDR3 is 15 residues. CDR1 is DFQATT and CDR2 is SNEGSKA in the germline V gene (reference sequence). Trimming pared 0 bases from V and 0 bases from J, leaving 11 bases between. This CDR3 reads CSARDRPGVNTEAFF. CDR3 coding DNA: TGCAGTGCTAGAGATCGACCGGGAGTGAACACTGAAGCTTTCTTT.

V usage is TRBV29-1 and J usage is TRBJ1-1; D is undetermined. This CDR3 region has 11 residues. V was shortened by 8 bases and J by 4 bases, with 11 bases between the two germline ends. The germline gives CDR1 SQVTM, CDR2 ANQGSEA. CDR3 sequence reads: CSLSFGTEAFF. The DNA for the CDR3 is TGCAGCCTCAGTTTCGGCACTGAAGCTTTCTTT.

The chain carries TRBV28 and TRBJ2-7; D may correspond to TRBD1 or TRBD2 (5 bases each). Trimming took 8 bases from V and 3 from J, leaving 11 bases between them. From germline, CDR1 is MDHEN and CDR2 SYDVKM. The CDR3 totals 12 residues. This chain's CDR3 is CASWSGSYEQYF. CDR3 bases: TGTGCCAGCTGGTCAGGGAGCTACGAGCAGTACTTC.

The CDR3 here is CASSLGQGSEQYF. CDR3 coding DNA: TGCGCCAGCAGCTTGGGACAGGGAAGCGAGCAGTACTTC. This rearrangement joins TRBV5-1 to TRBJ2-7; TRBD1 aligns across 7 bases. V lost 0 bases to trimming and J lost 6 bases; unmatched junction nucleotides: 3. The CDR3 covers 13 residues. Germline V gives CDR1 SGHRS, CDR2 YFSETQ.

This rearrangement joins TRBV5-1 to TRBJ2-3; tentative D call: TRBD2 (5 bases). The CDR3 loop spans 14 amino acids. V was trimmed by 6 bases and J by 1 base, leaving 12 bases between them. CDR1 and CDR2 (germline): SGHRS, YFSETQ. Here the CDR3 reads CASTDPGGTDTQYF. As DNA, the CDR3 is TGCGCCAGCACGGATCCCGGGGGCACAGATACGCAGTATTTT.

The chain couples TRBV24-1 to TRBJ2-5; 8 bases are shared with TRBD1. The V gene end was trimmed by 4 bases and the J gene end by 4 bases; junction bases not matched to a gene: 4. The CDR3 is 14 residues long. Germline lookup yields CDR1 KGHDR and CDR2 SFDVKD. CDR3 sequence (DNA): TGTGCCACCAGTGACGCCAGGGGGCGAGAGACCCAGTACTTC. Translated, it gives CATSDARGRETQYF.

The CDR3 coding sequence is TGTGCCTGGACTCCCGGCGCAGGGGCAGGCTATGGCTACACCTTC. This gives the protein CAWTPGAGAGYGYTF. J is TRBJ1-2 and V is TRBV30, with D maybe TRBD1 (6 bases). CDR1 is GTSNPN, CDR2 SVGIG, per germline (reference sequence). The CDR3 has 15 amino acids. Trimming cost V 4 bases and J 4 bases, with 19 bases left between them.

The V and J genes are TRBV7-8 and TRBJ2-7; tentatively, D is TRBD1 or TRBD2 (6 bases each). The CDR3 runs 15 residues. Germline CDR1 is SGHVS and CDR2 is FQNEAQ. V was clipped by 7 bases and J by 3 bases, with 19 bases between them. CDR3 loop: CASTLSGGGYYEQYF. The CDR3 DNA reads TGTGCCAGCACCCTTTCAGGAGGGGGGTACTACGAGCAGTACTTC.

CDR3 amino acids: CASSPLERRGTQYF. CDR3 nucleotide sequence: TGTGCCAGCTCACCACTGGAGCGACGGGGGACCCAGTACTTC. The chain links TRBV18 to TRBJ2-5; a weak D match, TRBD2 (5 bases). CDR3 length: 14 amino acids. Germline CDR1 and CDR2: KGHSH and LQKENI. Trimming pared 1 base from V and 7 bases from J, leaving 13 bases between.

The chain employs TRBV11-2 and TRBJ2-1; possibly TRBD1 for D (5 bases). Trimming removed 2 bases from V and 5 bases from J, with 10 bases in between. The CDR3 is 14 amino acids. Germline V lookup: CDR1 SGHAT, CDR2 FQNNGV. The CDR3 DNA reads as TGTGCCAGCAGCTTACAGGGTCGGGACAATGAGCAGTTCTTC. Translated, it gives CASSLQGRDNEQFF.

The genes are TRBV7-8 and TRBJ1-4, with a weak D call TRBD1 (6 bases). This CDR3 contains 16 residues. Trimming stripped 1 base from V and 8 bases from J, with 17 bases between. Germline CDR1 is SGHVS and CDR2 is FQNEAQ. CDR3 region: CASSLGGQRVKEKLFF. The CDR3 bases are TGTGCCAGCAGCTTAGGAGGACAGAGGGTAAAGGAAAAACTGTTTTTT.

The rearrangement links TRBV18 to TRBJ1-5; no definite D call. V was trimmed by 3 bases and J by 9 bases, leaving 12 bases between them. Germline V CDR1 and CDR2: KGHSH, LQKENI. The CDR3 extends over 13 amino acids. This CDR3 is CASSPDGSRPQHF. The CDR3, as DNA: TGTGCCAGCTCACCGGACGGTAGTCGGCCCCAGCATTTT. The full variable domain, with the rest looked up from reference TRBV18 and TRBJ1-5, is NAGVMQNPRHLVRRRGQEARLRCSPMKGHSHVYWYRQLPEEGLKFMVYLQKENIIDESGMPKERFSAEFPKEGPSILRIQQVVRGDSAAYFCASSPDGSRPQHFGDGTRLSIL.

This clonotype was detected only a few times. The chain is built from TRBV4-2 and TRBJ2-2, with D unclear. CDR3 length: 13 residues. The V gene's germline CDR1 is LGHNA and CDR2 YNFKEQ. With 1 base removed from V and 6 bases from J, the gap between germline ends came to 6 bases. Here the CDR3 DNA reads TGTGCCAGCAGCCAAGCGGGCGCCGGGGAGCTGTTTTTT. Its translation: CASSQAGAGELFF.

The gene calls are TRBV18 and TRBJ2-7, with D hard to call. The germline V and J ends were trimmed by 0 bases and 2 bases, with 5 bases remaining between them. Germline values: CDR1 KGHSH, CDR2 LQKENI. The CDR3 length is 13 residues. The DNA for the CDR3 is TGTGCCAGCTCACCACCCTATCCCTACGAGCAGTACGTC. Its protein is CASSPPYPYEQYV.

The genes are TRBV27 and TRBJ1-1, with D hard to call. V was trimmed by 2 bases and J by 1 base, leaving 8 bases between them. Germline V lookup: CDR1 MNHEY, CDR2 SMNVEV (reference sequence). CDR3 length: 14 amino acids. The CDR3 region is CASSLRQENTEAFF. CDR3 coding DNA: TGTGCCAGCAGTTTACGGCAGGAGAACACTGAAGCTTTCTTT.

The V call is TRBV10-3, the J call TRBJ2-2; D ambiguous. This CDR3 contains 13 residues. CDR1 ENHRY and CDR2 SYGVKD come from the germline V gene. V lost 6 bases and J lost 5, with 10 bases in between. The CDR3 loop reads CAISTWGTGELFF. The CDR3, as DNA: TGTGCCATCAGCACGTGGGGTACCGGGGAGCTGTTTTTT.

The chain uses TRBV7-9 and TRBJ2-3; a possible D gene is TRBD2 (6 bases). In germline, CDR1 is SEHNR, CDR2 FQNEAQ (reference sequence). V was pared by 3 bases and J by 4 bases, with 8 bases between. This CDR3 contains 13 residues. The CDR3 here is CASSLRGADTQYF. The CDR3 DNA reads as TGTGCCAGCAGCTTGCGGGGTGCAGATACGCAGTATTTT.

The chain uses TRBV5-1 and TRBJ1-1, with a tentative D call TRBD1 (5 bases). The CDR3 length is 16 residues. Trimming cost V 2 bases and J 2 bases, with 16 bases left between them. Germline lookup yields CDR1 SGHRS and CDR2 YFSETQ. CDR3 protein: CASSLRGTPGNTEAFF. The CDR3 coding sequence is TGCGCCAGCAGCTTACGGGGGACCCCGGGCAACACTGAAGCTTTCTTT. The full variable domain, with the rest looked up from reference TRBV5-1 and TRBJ1-1, is KAGVTQTPRYLIKTRGQQVTLSCSPISGHRSVSWYQQTPGQGLQFLFEYFSETQRNKGNFPGRFSGRQFSNSRSEMNVSTLELGDSALYLCASSLRGTPGNTEAFFGQGTRLTVV.

The rearrangement links TRBV12-3 or TRBV12-4 to TRBJ2-1, with 9 bases matching TRBD2. The length of the CDR3 is 14 residues. With 7 bases clipped from V and 8 bases from J, the junction kept 9 bases outside the gene matches. The CDR3 sequence is CASTVAGVRYEQFF. DNA of the CDR3: TGTGCCAGCACCGTAGCGGGAGTACGTTATGAGCAGTTCTTC.

As DNA, the CDR3 is TGCGCCAGCAGCCAAGACAGGGACCCTGGAAACACCATATATTTT. The encoded protein is CASSQDRDPGNTIYF. The J gene is TRBJ1-3, the V gene TRBV4-3, with a weak D call TRBD1 (5 bases). V was clipped by 0 bases and J by 2 bases, with 8 bases between them. The length of the CDR3 is 15 residues. CDR1 and CDR2 (germline): LGHNA, YSLEER.